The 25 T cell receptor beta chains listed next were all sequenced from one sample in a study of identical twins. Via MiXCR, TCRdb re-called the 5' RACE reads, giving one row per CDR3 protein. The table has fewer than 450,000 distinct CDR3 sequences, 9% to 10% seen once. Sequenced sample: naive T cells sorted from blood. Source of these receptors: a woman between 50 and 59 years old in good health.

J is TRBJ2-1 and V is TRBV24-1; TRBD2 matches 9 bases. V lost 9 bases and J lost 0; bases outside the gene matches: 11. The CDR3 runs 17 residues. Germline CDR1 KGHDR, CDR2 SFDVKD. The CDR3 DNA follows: TGTGCCACCGATGATGGAGGCGGGAGGGCCTCCTACAATGAGCAGTTCTTC. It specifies CATDDGGGRASYNEQFF.

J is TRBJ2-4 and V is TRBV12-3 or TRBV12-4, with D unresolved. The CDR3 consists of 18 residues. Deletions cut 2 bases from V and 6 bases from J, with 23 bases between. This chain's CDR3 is CASSLNLGGKSQRNIQYF. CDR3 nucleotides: TGTGCCAGCAGTTTAAATTTGGGTGGGAAGTCACAACGAAACATTCAGTACTTC.

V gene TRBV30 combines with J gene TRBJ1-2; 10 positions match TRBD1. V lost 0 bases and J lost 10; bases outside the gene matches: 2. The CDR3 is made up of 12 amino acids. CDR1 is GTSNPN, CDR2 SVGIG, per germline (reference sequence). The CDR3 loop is CAWSVGQGHYTF. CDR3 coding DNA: TGTGCCTGGAGTGTGGGACAGGGGCACTACACCTTC.

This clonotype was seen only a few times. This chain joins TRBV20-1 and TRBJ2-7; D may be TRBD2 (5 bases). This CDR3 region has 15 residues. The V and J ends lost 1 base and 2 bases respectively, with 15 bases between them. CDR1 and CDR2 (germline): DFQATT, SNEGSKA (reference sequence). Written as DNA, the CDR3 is TGCAGTGCTAGAGCCCCCGATGGGAGTACCTACGAGCAGTACTTC. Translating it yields CSARAPDGSTYEQYF.

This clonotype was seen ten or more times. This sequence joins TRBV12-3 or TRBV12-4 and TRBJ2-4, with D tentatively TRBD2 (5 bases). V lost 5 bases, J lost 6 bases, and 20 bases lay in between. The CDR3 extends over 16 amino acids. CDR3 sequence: CASSGMTEGYLNIQYF. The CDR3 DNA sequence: TGTGCCAGCAGTGGGATGACCGAGGGCTACTTAAACATTCAGTACTTC.

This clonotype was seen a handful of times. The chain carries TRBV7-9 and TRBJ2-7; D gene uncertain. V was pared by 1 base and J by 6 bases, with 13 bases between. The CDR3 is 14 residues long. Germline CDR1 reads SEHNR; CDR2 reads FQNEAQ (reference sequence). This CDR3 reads CASSLETATSEQYV. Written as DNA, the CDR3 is TGTGCCAGCAGCTTAGAGACCGCAACCTCCGAGCAGTACGTC.

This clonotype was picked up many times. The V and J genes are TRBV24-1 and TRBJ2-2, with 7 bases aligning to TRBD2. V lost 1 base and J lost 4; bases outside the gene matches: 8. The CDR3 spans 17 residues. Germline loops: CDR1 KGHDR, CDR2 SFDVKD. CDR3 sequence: CATSDLRGSSGTGELFF. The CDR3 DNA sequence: TGTGCCACCAGTGATTTACGCGGGAGTTCGGGCACCGGGGAGCTGTTTTTT.

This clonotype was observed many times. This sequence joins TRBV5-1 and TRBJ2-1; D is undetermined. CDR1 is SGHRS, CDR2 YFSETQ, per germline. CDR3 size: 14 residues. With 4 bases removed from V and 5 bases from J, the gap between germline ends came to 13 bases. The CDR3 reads CASSLTPKNNEQFF. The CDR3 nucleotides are TGCGCCAGCAGCCTGACACCTAAGAACAATGAGCAGTTCTTC.

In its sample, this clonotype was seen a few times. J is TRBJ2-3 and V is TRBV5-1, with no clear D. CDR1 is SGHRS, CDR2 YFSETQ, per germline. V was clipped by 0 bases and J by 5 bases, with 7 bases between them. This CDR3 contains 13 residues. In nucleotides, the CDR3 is TGCGCCAGCAGCTTGGATCTAGAAGATACGCAGTATTTT. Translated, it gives CASSLDLEDTQYF.

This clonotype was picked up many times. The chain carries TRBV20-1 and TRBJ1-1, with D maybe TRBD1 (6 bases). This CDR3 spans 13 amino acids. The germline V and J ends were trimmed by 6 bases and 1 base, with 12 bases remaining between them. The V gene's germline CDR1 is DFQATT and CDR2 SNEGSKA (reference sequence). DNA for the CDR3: TGCAGTGCCCCAGGGGTCTGGAACACTGAAGCTTTCTTT. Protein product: CSAPGVWNTEAFF.

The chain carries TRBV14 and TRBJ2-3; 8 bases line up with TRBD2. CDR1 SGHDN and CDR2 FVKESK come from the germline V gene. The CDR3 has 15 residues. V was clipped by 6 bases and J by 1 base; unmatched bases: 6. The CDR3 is CASRSQAGGTDTQYF. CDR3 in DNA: TGTGCCAGCAGATCGCAAGCGGGAGGCACAGATACGCAGTATTTT.

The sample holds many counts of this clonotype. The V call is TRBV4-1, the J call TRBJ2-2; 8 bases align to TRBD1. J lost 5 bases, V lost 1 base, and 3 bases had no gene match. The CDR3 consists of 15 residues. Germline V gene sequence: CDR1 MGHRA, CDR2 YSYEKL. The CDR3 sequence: CASSQGGQGTGELFF. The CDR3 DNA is TGCGCCAGCAGCCAAGGTGGACAGGGAACCGGGGAGCTGTTTTTT.

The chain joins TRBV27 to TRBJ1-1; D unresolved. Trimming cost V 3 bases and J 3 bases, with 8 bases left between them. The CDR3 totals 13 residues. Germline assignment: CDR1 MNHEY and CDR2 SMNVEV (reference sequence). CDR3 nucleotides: TGTGCCAGCAGTTTTTTGTCGGACACTGAAGCTTTCTTT. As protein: CASSFLSDTEAFF.

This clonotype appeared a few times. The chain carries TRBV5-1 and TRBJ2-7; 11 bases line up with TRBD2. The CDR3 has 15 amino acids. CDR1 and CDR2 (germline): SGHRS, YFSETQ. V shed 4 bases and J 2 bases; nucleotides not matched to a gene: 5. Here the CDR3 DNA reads TGCGCCAGCAGCCTAGCGGGAGGTCAAACCTACGAGCAGTACTTC. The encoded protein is CASSLAGGQTYEQYF.

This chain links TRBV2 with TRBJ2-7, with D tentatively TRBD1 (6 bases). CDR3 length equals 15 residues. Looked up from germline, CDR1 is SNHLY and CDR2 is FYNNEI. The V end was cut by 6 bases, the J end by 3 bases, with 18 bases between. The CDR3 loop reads CASSARRGRGYEQYF. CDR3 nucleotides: TGTGCCAGCAGCGCCCGCAGGGGAAGAGGCTACGAGCAGTACTTC.

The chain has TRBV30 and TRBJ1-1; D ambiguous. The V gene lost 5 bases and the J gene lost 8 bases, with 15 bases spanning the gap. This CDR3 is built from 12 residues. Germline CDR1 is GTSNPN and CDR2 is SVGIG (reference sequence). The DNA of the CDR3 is TGTGCCTGGGTGACCCGAGAGGTGGAAGCTTTCTTT. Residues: CAWVTREVEAFF.

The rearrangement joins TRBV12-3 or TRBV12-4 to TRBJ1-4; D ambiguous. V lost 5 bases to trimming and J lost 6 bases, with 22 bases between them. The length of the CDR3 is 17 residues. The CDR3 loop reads CASSNSGRVFRDEKLFF. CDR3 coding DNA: TGTGCCAGCAGTAACTCCGGACGGGTTTTTAGGGATGAAAAACTGTTTTTT.

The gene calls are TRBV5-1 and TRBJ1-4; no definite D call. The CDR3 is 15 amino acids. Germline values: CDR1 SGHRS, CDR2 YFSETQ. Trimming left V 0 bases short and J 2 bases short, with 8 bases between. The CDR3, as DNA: TGCGCCAGCAGCTTGGGCACGCTTACTAATGAAAAACTGTTTTTT. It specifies CASSLGTLTNEKLFF.

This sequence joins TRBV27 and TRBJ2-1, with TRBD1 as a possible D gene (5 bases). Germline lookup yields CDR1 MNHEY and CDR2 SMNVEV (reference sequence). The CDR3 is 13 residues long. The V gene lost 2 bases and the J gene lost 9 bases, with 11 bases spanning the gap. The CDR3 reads CASSLKGVREQFF. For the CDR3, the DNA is TGTGCCAGCAGTTTAAAAGGGGTCCGTGAGCAGTTCTTC.

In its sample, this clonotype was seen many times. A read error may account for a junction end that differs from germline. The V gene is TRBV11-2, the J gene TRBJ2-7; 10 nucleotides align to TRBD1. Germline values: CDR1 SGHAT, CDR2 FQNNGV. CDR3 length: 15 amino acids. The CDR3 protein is CASSLVPGQGFAQYF. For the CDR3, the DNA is TGTGCCAGCAGTTTAGTACCGGGACAGGGGTTCGCGCAGTACTTC.

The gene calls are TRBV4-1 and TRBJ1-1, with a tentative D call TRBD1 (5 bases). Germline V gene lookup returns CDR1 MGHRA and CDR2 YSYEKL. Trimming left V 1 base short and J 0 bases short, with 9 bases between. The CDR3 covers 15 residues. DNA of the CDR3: TGCGCCAGCAGCCAAGGGCGGGGGATGAACACTGAAGCTTTCTTT. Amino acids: CASSQGRGMNTEAFF.

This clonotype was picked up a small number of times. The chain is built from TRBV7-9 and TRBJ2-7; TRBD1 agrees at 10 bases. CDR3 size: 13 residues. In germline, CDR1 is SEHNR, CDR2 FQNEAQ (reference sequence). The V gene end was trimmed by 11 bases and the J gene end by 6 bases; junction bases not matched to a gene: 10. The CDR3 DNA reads TGTGCCGGCACCTCCGGGACAGGGGCCGAGCAGTACGTC. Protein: CAGTSGTGAEQYV.

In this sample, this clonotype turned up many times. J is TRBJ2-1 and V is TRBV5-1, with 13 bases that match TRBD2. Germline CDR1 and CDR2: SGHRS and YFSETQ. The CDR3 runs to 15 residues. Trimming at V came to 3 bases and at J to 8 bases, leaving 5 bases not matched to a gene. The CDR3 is CASSSGTSGNHEQFF. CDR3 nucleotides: TGCGCCAGCAGCTCCGGGACTAGCGGGAACCATGAGCAGTTCTTC.

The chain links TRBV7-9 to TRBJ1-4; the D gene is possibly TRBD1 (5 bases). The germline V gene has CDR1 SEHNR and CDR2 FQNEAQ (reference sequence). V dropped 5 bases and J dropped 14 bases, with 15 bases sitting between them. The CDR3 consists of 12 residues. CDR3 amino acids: CASSPAGEGLFF. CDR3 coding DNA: TGTGCCAGCAGCCCAGCTGGGGAGGGGCTGTTTTTT.

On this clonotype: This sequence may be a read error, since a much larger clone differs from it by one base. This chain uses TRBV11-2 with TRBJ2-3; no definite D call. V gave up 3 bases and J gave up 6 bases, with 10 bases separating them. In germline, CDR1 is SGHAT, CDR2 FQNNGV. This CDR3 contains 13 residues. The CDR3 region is CASSLDKRDTQYF. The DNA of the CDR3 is TGTGCCAGCAGCTTGGATAAAAGGGATACGCAGTATTTT.